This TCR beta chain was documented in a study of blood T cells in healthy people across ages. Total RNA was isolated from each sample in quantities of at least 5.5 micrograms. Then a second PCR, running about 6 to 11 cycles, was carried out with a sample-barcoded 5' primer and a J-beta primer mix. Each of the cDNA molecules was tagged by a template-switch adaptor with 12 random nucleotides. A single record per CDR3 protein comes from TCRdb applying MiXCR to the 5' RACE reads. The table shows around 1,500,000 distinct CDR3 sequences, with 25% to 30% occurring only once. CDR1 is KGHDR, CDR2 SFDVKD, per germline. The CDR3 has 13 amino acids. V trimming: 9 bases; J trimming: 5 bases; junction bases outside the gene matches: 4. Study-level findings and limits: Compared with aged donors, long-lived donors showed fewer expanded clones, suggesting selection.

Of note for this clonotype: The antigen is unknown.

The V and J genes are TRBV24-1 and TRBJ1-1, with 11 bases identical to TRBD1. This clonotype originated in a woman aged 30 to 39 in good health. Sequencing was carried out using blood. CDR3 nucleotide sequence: TGTGCCACCTCAGGGACAGGGGGGACTGAAGCTTTCTTT. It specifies CATSGTGGTEAFF.